The clone carrying this TCR beta chain has more than one count but fewer than ten. Its specificity is not known. Time point reported: blood at routine non-recurrence follow-up after resection. Unsorted whole RNA of tumor, nontumor lung or frozen PBMC was sequenced. The germline gives CDR1 SEHNR, CDR2 FQNEAQ (reference sequence). The CDR3 has 10 amino acids. This entry comes from a study of spatial heterogeneity in lung cancer. Across the study: Sequencing was performed on follow-up PBMC samples when available, collected at a median of roughly two years after resection. Sequences of the beta chain were consistently detected in greater numbers than alpha-chain sequences.

TCR cDNA molecules each had a unique molecular identifier. A single record per CDR3 protein comes from TCRdb applying MiXCR to the 5' RACE reads. This table has around 120,000 distinct CDR3 sequences, 12% appearing once. Broader study findings: Resection blood, more than follow-up blood, showed ubiquitous expanded tumor TCRs.

The sequence was collected from a male donor with early-stage non-small cell lung cancer. The chain recombines TRBV7-9 with TRBJ2-3; the D is unclear. The sequencing here drew on PBMCs, taken at follow-up. The CDR3, as DNA: TGTGTCATATTAGGAGATACGCAGTATTTT. Its protein is CVILGDTQYF.